This T cell receptor beta chain derives from a study of blood T cell repertoires in COVID-19. As concerns this clone: A junction boundary mismatches the germline segment, possibly from a read error.

Repertoires were generated with immunoSEQ multiplex PCR, while TCRdb's copy carries only in-frame clones and drops some. The table records 300,000 to 350,000 clones, over 70% of them present only once. The sequenced sample was peripheral blood. The sequence derives from a man in his thirties or forties with active or convalescent COVID-19.

The CDR3 here is CASSLDLYGELFF. Written as DNA, the CDR3 is TGTGCCAGCAGTTTAGATCTCTACGGGGAGCTGTTTTTT. This chain joins TRBV13 and TRBJ2-2; no reliable D call. CDR1 and CDR2 (germline): PRHDT, FYEKMQ (reference sequence). This CDR3 spans 13 amino acids.